These T cell receptor beta chains were read from a single sample in a study of blood T cell repertoires in COVID-19. Sequenced by immunoSEQ multiplex PCR; TCRdb stores in-frame clones only, minus some. The sample carries 380,000 or so clones, 70% to 90% recorded once. The sequenced sample consisted of peripheral blood. Every receptor here comes from a man aged 35-49 years with acute or convalescent COVID-19. The CDR3 runs from the conserved cysteine through the conserved F or W. The order of the fields is D gene, V gene, clone size, J gene, CDR3 DNA, CDR3 protein. D genes are given only for firm matches. For some rows the clone size is stated as once, few or many, or as a class when expanded; others skip it.

>NA|TRBV28|NA|TRBJ1-5
TGTGCCAGCAGTATCACAGGGTTAAATCAGCCCCAGCATTTT
CASSITGLNQPQHF
>NA|TRBV29-1|NA|TRBJ2-1
TGCAGCGTTGATTTGAAGGGGAATGAGCAGTTCTTC
CSVDLKGNEQFF
>TRBD1|TRBV5-5|NA|TRBJ1-6
TGTGCCAGCAGCCAAAGAACAGGGGCTACTTCACCCCTCCACTTT
CASSQRTGATSPLHF
>NA|TRBV5-1|NA|TRBJ1-5
TGCGCCAGCAGCGGGGGGGACGGATCCGATCAGCCCCAGCATTTT
CASSGGDGSDQPQHF
>TRBD1|TRBV7-9|NA|TRBJ2-5
TGTGCCAGCAGTACTACAGGGGCCCAGTACTTC
CASSTTGAQYF
>NA|TRBV5-1|NA|TRBJ2-1
TGCGCCAGCAGCGTGGGGTCTCTAGCTGTCTATGAGCAGTTCTTC
CASSVGSLAVYEQFF
>TRBD2|TRBV7-3|NA|TRBJ2-2
TGTGCCAGCAGCTTAACGGGGGTAGCGGGTGCCGGGGAGCTGTTTTTT
CASSLTGVAGAGELFF
>TRBD2|TRBV6-1|NA|TRBJ2-7
TGTGCCAGCAGTGATCCCCCGGGACTAGCGGGAGGTAGGGACGAGCAGTACTTC
CASSDPPGLAGGRDEQYF
>NA|TRBV19|NA|TRBJ1-5
TGTGCCAGTAGTCTAACCAGGGATGGCAATCAGCCCCAGCATTTT
CASSLTRDGNQPQHF
>TRBD1|TRBV19|NA|TRBJ1-3
TGTGCCAGCGGGACAGACCTCGACGGAAACACCATATATTTT
CASGTDLDGNTIYF
>NA|TRBV28|NA|TRBJ2-2
TGTGCCAGCAGCCTTACGTGGGGTGGAGGCCGGGAGCTGTTTTTT
CASSLTWGGGRELFF
>TRBD2|TRBV11-2|NA|TRBJ2-5
TGTGCCAGCAGCCAACTAGCGGGCCTTCAGGGGTACTTC
CASSQLAGLQGYF
>NA|TRBV5-4|NA|TRBJ1-6
TGTGCCAGCAGCCTTCGACAGACCATCTATAATTCACCCCTCCACTTT
CASSLRQTIYNSPLHF
>TRBD1|TRBV6-5|NA|TRBJ1-5
TGTGCCAGCAGCAGGACAGGGAGTGAGGATCAGCCCCAGCATTTT
CASSRTGSEDQPQHF
>NA|TRBV9|NA|TRBJ2-2
TGTGCCAGCAGCGTAGAGGTGGGCTCCTCAACTGGGGAGCTGTTTTTT
CASSVEVGSSTGELFF
>TRBD1|TRBV28|NA|TRBJ1-1
TGTGCCAGCAGTTTGACAGGGGGCTGGGCTTTCTTT
CASSLTGGWAFF
>TRBD1|TRBV27|NA|TRBJ2-3
TGTGCCAGCAGTCGGCAGGGGGCAAGAGATACGCAGTATTTT
CASSRQGARDTQYF
>NA|TRBV24-1|once|TRBJ2-3
TGTGCCACCAGTGATTTCAGGGATACGCAGTATTTT
CATSDFRDTQYF
>TRBD1|TRBV7-2|NA|TRBJ2-7
TGTGCCAGCAGCTTCGACAGGGCGAGGGACGAGCAGTACTTC
CASSFDRARDEQYF
>NA|TRBV28|NA|TRBJ2-7
TGTGCCAGCAGTTTTTATACTAGTGTGCTGCCCACCTACGAGCAGTACTTC
CASSFYTSVLPTYEQYF
>NA|TRBV4-2|NA|TRBJ1-2
TGTGCCAGCAGCCTGCCGACGGAGATCTATGGCTACACCTTC
CASSLPTEIYGYTF
>NA|TRBV14|once|TRBJ1-4
TGTGCCAGCAGCGGCGGGCGAGAGATTGAAAAACTGTTTTTT
CASSGGREIEKLFF
>NA|TRBV18|NA|TRBJ2-5
TGTGCCAGCTCACCGTTCAGAAGCCAAGAGACCCAGTACTTC
CASSPFRSQETQYF
>TRBD2|TRBV28|few|TRBJ2-1
TGTGCCAGCAGTTTAGGTAGCGGGAGTTACAATGAGCAGTTCTTC
CASSLGSGSYNEQFF
>TRBD1|TRBV7-8|NA|TRBJ1-5
TGTGCCAGCAGCTTAGAAGGGACAGGGGGGTACAATCAGCCCCAGCATTTT
CASSLEGTGGYNQPQHF
>NA|TRBV27|NA|TRBJ2-1
TGTGCCAGCACGAGGGAAGGTGAGCAGTTCTTC
CASTREGEQFF
>TRBD2|TRBV5-4|NA|TRBJ2-3
TGTGCCAGCAGCGTCGGGGGGAACCTTCGAAAAGATACGCAGTATTTT
CASSVGGNLRKDTQYF
>TRBD2|TRBV5-1|NA|TRBJ2-7
TGCGCCAGCAGCTGGGATATTGGTAGCGGGAGCTCCTACGAGCAGTACTTC
CASSWDIGSGSSYEQYF
>TRBD1|TRBV9|NA|TRBJ2-3
TGTGCCAGCAGCCCGGACAGGGGGCGCCCAGATACGCAGTATTTT
CASSPDRGRPDTQYF
>TRBD2|TRBV3-1/TRBV3-2|NA|TRBJ2-2
TGTGCCAGCAGCCATCACACCCGTGGGACTAGCGGGAACACCGGGGAGCTGTTTTTT
CASSHHTRGTSGNTGELFF
>TRBD1|TRBV4-1|NA|TRBJ1-1
TGCGCCAGCAGCCAAAACCCGGGACAGGGTGCAGCTTTCTTT
CASSQNPGQGAAFF
>TRBD1|TRBV7-6|NA|TRBJ2-7
TGTGCCAGCAGCTTTGGGACAGGGGGGTCCTACGAGCAGTACTTC
CASSFGTGGSYEQYF
>TRBD1|TRBV4-2|NA|TRBJ2-1
TGTGCCAGCAGCCAAGATCTCGAACAGGGGGCGCGCAATGAGCAGTTCTTC
CASSQDLEQGARNEQFF
>TRBD1|TRBV7-7|NA|TRBJ2-5
TGTGCTAGCAGCCGGAGCGACAGGGGGGTCCAAGAGACCCAGTACTTC
CASSRSDRGVQETQYF
>NA|TRBV6-5|NA|TRBJ1-5
TGTGCCAGCAGTCGGGAGGGGCCCCAGCATTTT
CASSREGPQHF
>NA|TRBV5-3|once|TRBJ2-7
TGTGCCAGAATTCCGTCCCCTGGGCCTGGGGAGCAGTACTTC
CARIPSPGPGEQYF
>NA|TRBV7-9|NA|TRBJ1-6
TGTGCCAGCAGCCCCGGAGAGCCCCCCACCCTCCACTTT
CASSPGEPPTLHF
>TRBD1|TRBV30|NA|TRBJ1-2
TGTGCCTGGAGTCAAACAGGGGACGGCTACACCTTC
CAWSQTGDGYTF
>TRBD1|TRBV20-1|NA|TRBJ2-7
TGCAGTGCTAGTGGGACAGAAGGGAAGTACGAGCAGTACTTC
CSASGTEGKYEQYF
>NA|TRBV7-3|NA|TRBJ2-3
TGTGCCAGCAGCTTTGAGCTGGGTTGTAGGGGCGGTACGCAGTATTTT
CASSFELGCRGGTQYF
>NA|TRBV7-2|NA|TRBJ1-1
TGTGCCAGCAGCGTCCCAGTGAACACTGAAGCTTTCTTT
CASSVPVNTEAFF
>NA|TRBV19|NA|TRBJ1-5
TGTGCCAGTAGTATAGTAGCAGGGTCAGGGCAGCCCCAGCATTTT
CASSIVAGSGQPQHF
>TRBD1|TRBV10-3|once|TRBJ1-4
TGTGCCATCATGGGGGACAGGGATGAAAAACTGTTTTTT
CAIMGDRDEKLFF
>TRBD1|TRBV5-8|NA|TRBJ2-7
TGTGCCAGCAGCTTGTACAGGGGACACTACGAGCAGTACTTC
CASSLYRGHYEQYF
>NA|TRBV4-1|NA|TRBJ1-1
TGCGCCAGCAGCCAGGACGTGGGACAAGTCCCCACTGAAGCTTTCTTT
CASSQDVGQVPTEAFF
>TRBD1|TRBV18|NA|TRBJ1-2
TGTGCCAGCTCACCTGGACAGGGTCGGTATGGCTACACCTTC
CASSPGQGRYGYTF
>NA|TRBV5-1|NA|TRBJ2-3
TGCGCCAGCAGCTTGGATCAGGGCCCGCCGACAGATACGCAGTATTTT
CASSLDQGPPTDTQYF
>TRBD1|TRBV3-1/TRBV3-2|NA|TRBJ2-7
TGTGCCAGCAGCTCAGGACAGGGGGCCTTTCCCTACGAGCAGTACTTC
CASSSGQGAFPYEQYF
>NA|TRBV27|NA|TRBJ2-5
TGTGCCAGCAGCTCTGCCGGACGGGGAGAGACCCAGTACTTC
CASSSAGRGETQYF
>NA|TRBV7-9|NA|TRBJ2-5
TGTGCCAGCAGCTGGGCAGAGGTTATAGGGGGAGAGACCCAGTACTTC
CASSWAEVIGGETQYF